The present TCR beta chain was sequenced within a study of chemoradiotherapy in HPV16-positive cancers. TCRdb's copy holds only in-frame clones and misses some; the assay was immunoSEQ multiplex PCR. This table holds 20,000 to 25,000 clones, roughly 86% found once. Trimming pared 4 bases from V and 8 bases from J, leaving 14 bases between. This CDR3 is 12 amino acids long. Germline CDR1 is SQVTM and CDR2 is ANQGSEA. This chain links TRBV29-1 with TRBJ1-2, with D perhaps matching TRBD1 (6 bases). This clonotype originated in a human donor with HPV-associated anogenital cancer. This specimen was blood, taken from a patient who underwent chemoradiotherapy. The CDR3 sequence: CSVVAGAYGYTF. The CDR3 coding sequence is TGCAGCGTTGTGGCAGGGGCTTACGGCTACACCTTC.